A single sample gave rise to the 13 T cell receptor beta chains below, sequenced in a study of T cells in women clearing cervical HPV infection. The assay was immunoSEQ multiplex PCR, and TCRdb's table has in-frame clones only and misses some. The table lists about 20,000 clones. Sequences were obtained from blood buffy coat. The origin of the receptors is a woman aged 18 to 75 with a cervical HPV16 infection that either progressed to CIN3+ or cleared (not recorded which).

Concerning this clone: The read falls 3 residues short of the CDR3 end, and the missing part is taken from the germline J gene. Other DNA sequences within the sample encode an identical CDR3. This chain connects TRBV5-4 to TRBJ1-3; 8 bases align to TRBD1. With V trimmed by 4 bases and J by 6 bases, 6 bases remained unmatched. Germline lookup yields CDR1 SGHNT and CDR2 YYREEE (reference sequence). The CDR3 contains 14 residues. The chain's CDR3 is CASSSRQGPNTIYF. CDR3 DNA (partial): TGTGCCAGCAGCAGTAGACAGGGGCCAAACACC.

On this clone itself: With the read ending 3 residues before the CDR3 end, the germline J gene is used to fill in that end. J is TRBJ2-1 and V is TRBV6-4; the match to TRBD2 covers 14 bases. The CDR3 is 15 amino acids. The V gene's germline CDR1 is MRHNA and CDR2 SNTAGT. J was trimmed by 9 bases and V by 6 bases; bases with no gene match: 7. The CDR3 reads CASSPTSGRAIEQFF. The CDR3 bases that were read are TGTGCCAGCAGCCCGACTAGCGGGAGGGCCATTGAG.

Note on this clone: The DNA ends 3 residues before the CDR3 does, and the rest of the CDR3 is filled in from the germline J gene. The V gene is TRBV19, the J gene TRBJ2-3; 8 bases map to TRBD2. This CDR3 spans 16 amino acids. V trimming: 1 base; J trimming: 2 bases; junction bases outside the gene matches: 5. CDR1 LNHDA and CDR2 SQIVND come from the germline V gene (reference sequence). The DNA read from the CDR3 is TGTGCCAGTAGTATAGCTCCGGGACTAGACACAGATACG. This translates into CASSIAPGLDTDT. The full CDR3 protein reads CASSIAPGLDTDTQYF.

On this clone: The CDR3 end is not reached by the read, which stops 3 residues before it; the germline J gene fills it in. The same CDR3 arises from other DNA sequences in this sample as well. The chain combines TRBV27 with TRBJ1-3; 9 nucleotides line up with TRBD1. The germline gives CDR1 MNHEY, CDR2 SMNVEV (reference sequence). Trimming took 5 bases from V and 4 from J; bases not matched to a gene: 9. This CDR3 spans 16 amino acids. CDR3 DNA, as far as it was read: TGTGCCAGCAGTCCCCGACAGGGGGTGGAAGGAAACACC. This codes for CASSPRQGVEGNT. The whole CDR3 region reads CASSPRQGVEGNTIYF.

Details on this clone: The read terminates 3 residues before the CDR3 end, so the remaining end is supplied by the germline J gene. The chain combines TRBV19 with TRBJ2-2, with TRBD1 as a possible D gene (6 bases). The CDR3 extends over 14 amino acids. Germline lookup yields CDR1 LNHDA and CDR2 SQIVND (reference sequence). CDR3 bases read: TGTGCCAGCGAACAGGGAAACGATAATGAAAAG. Residues: CASEQGNDNEK. Given in full, the CDR3 is CASEQGNDNEKLFF.

To note about this clone: The read halts 3 residues ahead of the CDR3 end, with the missing end drawn from the germline J gene. This rearrangement joins TRBV19 to TRBJ2-1, with TRBD2 identical over 7 bases. This CDR3 spans 16 amino acids. The germline V gene has CDR1 LNHDA and CDR2 SQIVND (reference sequence). V shed 4 bases, J shed 0 bases, and the junction held 6 bases outside the gene matches. CDR3 sequence: CASSRASGSSYNEQFF. The DNA read from the CDR3 is TGTGCCAGTAGTAGAGCTAGCGGCAGCTCCTACAATGAG.

Concerning this clone itself: The read terminates 3 residues ahead of where the CDR3 ends, so the germline J gene completes it. Other DNA sequences of this sample code for an identical CDR3. The chain joins TRBV18 to TRBJ2-7; maybe TRBD1 (6 bases). The CDR3 length is 14 residues. The V end lost 0 bases, the J end lost 3 bases, and 9 bases lay between the germline ends. The V gene's germline CDR1 is KGHSH and CDR2 LQKENI. The DNA read from the CDR3 is TGTGCCAGCTCACCACCGGCAGGGGTCTACGAG. The encoded protein is CASSPPAGVYE. The CDR3 in its entirety is CASSPPAGVYEQYF.

About this clone: From the germline J gene comes the end of the CDR3, since the read stops 3 residues before it. The V and J genes are TRBV7-8 and TRBJ2-7; TRBD2 might be the D (6 bases). CDR3 size: 18 residues. Germline V lookup: CDR1 SGHVS, CDR2 FQNEAQ. The V end lost 0 bases, the J end lost 5 bases, and 23 bases lay between the germline ends. The CDR3 spells CASSLASNSYRGGHEQYF. The DNA read from the CDR3 is TGTGCCAGCAGCTTAGCGTCTAATTCATACAGAGGAGGGCACGAG.

According to its frequency, this clone is medium-sized. The DNA ends 3 residues before the CDR3 does, and the rest of the CDR3 is filled in from the germline J gene. Different DNA sequences within this sample yield the same CDR3. The rearrangement links TRBV19 to TRBJ1-1; 8 nucleotides align to TRBD1. V was clipped by 6 bases and J by 1 base; unmatched bases: 4. Germline values: CDR1 LNHDA, CDR2 SQIVND (reference sequence). This CDR3 has 14 residues. CDR3 residues: CASRYRGENTEAFF. CDR3 DNA, as far as it was read: TGTGCCAGTAGGTACAGGGGGGAGAACACTGAA. The whole variable domain, filled in from reference TRBV19 and TRBJ1-1, reads DGGITQSPKYLFRKEGQNVTLSCEQNLNHDAMYWYRQDPGQGLRLIYYSQIVNDFQKGDIAEGYSVSREKKESFPLTVTSAQKNPTAFYLCASRYRGENTEAFFGQGTRLTVV.

This CDR3 reads CSGAYGGNEQFF. CDR3 bases read: TGCAGTGGAGCGTATGGGGGGAATGAG. The J gene is TRBJ2-1, the V gene TRBV20-1; D is possibly TRBD2 (6 bases). The read ends 3 residues early relative to the CDR3; the germline J gene fills the gap. V lost 7 bases and J lost 7, with 14 bases in between. Looked up from germline, CDR1 is DFQATT and CDR2 is SNEGSKA (reference sequence). The CDR3 has 12 residues.

Of note for this clone: The read comes to an end 3 residues before the CDR3 does, leaving the germline J gene to fill in the end. The V and J genes are TRBV13 and TRBJ2-5, with TRBD2 matching over 15 bases. The germline CDR1 and CDR2 sequences are PRHDT and FYEKMQ (reference sequence). The trim removed 5 bases at V and 2 bases at J, leaving 6 bases unmatched. The CDR3 runs to 17 residues. CDR3 DNA, as far as it was read: TGTGCCAGCAGCCCCGAAGGGACTAGCGGGAGGCAAGAGACC. Its protein is CASSPEGTSGRQET. The full CDR3 protein is CASSPEGTSGRQETQYF.

In regard to this clone: From the germline J gene comes the end of the CDR3, since the read stops 3 residues before it. V and J are TRBV7-9 and TRBJ2-5; no clear D gene. This CDR3 spans 13 amino acids. Germline-derived CDR1 and CDR2 are SEHNR and FQNEAQ (reference sequence). V shed 5 bases and J shed 3 bases, with 10 bases lying between them. This chain's CDR3 is CASSAQAEETQYF. CDR3 DNA, as far as it was read: TGTGCCAGCAGCGCCCAGGCCGAAGAGACC.

As to this clone: The read terminates 3 residues before the CDR3 end, so the remaining end is supplied by the germline J gene. The genes are TRBV6-2 or TRBV6-3 and TRBJ1-2, with a possible D match to TRBD1 (5 bases). This CDR3 has 12 residues. Germline loops: CDR1 MNHEY, CDR2 SVGEGT. The sequenced CDR3 bases are TGTGCCAGTTGGGACTTCACAGATACC. Its translation: CASWDFTDT. The complete CDR3 protein is CASWDFTDTYTF.